The 10 T cell receptor beta chains below come from one sample, sequenced in a study of graft-versus-host responses after intestinal transplantation. Sequencing used immunoSEQ multiplex PCR; TCRdb keeps in-frame clones, though not all of them. Altogether 11,000 to 15,000 clones are present, approximately 96% being singletons, with the ten largest covering 0.55% to 0.9%. This specimen consisted of PBMCs, obtained 9 days after transplant. These receptors all come from a human patient who received an intestinal transplant, so some T cells may come from the graft donor.

This clone showed up just once. The genes are TRBV4-2 and TRBJ2-7; 8 bases match TRBD2. This CDR3 contains 17 residues. The germline CDR1 and CDR2 sequences are LGHNA and YNFKEQ. V gave up 0 bases and J gave up 3 bases; unmatched junction bases: 10. The DNA for the CDR3 is TGTGCCAGCAGCCAAGAGAGCTGGCTAGCGGGTTTCTACGAGCAGTACTTC. Protein sequence: CASSQESWLAGFYEQYF.

The rearrangement uses TRBV30 and TRBJ2-2; D uncertain. The CDR3 is 11 residues long. The V end was cut by 4 bases, the J end by 6 bases, with 6 bases between. CDR1 GTSNPN and CDR2 SVGIG come from the germline V gene (reference sequence). CDR3 in amino acids: CAWNNPGELFF. CDR3 sequence (DNA): TGTGCCTGGAATAATCCCGGGGAGCTGTTTTTT.

The chain joins TRBV28 to TRBJ2-7; TRBD1 is a possible D gene (5 bases). Trimming left V 7 bases short and J 1 base short, with 17 bases between. This CDR3 spans 15 amino acids. Germline V CDR1 and CDR2: MDHEN, SYDVKM. The DNA for the CDR3 is TGTGCCAGCAATCCTACAGGAGACCAATCCTACGAGCAGTACTTC. It codes for CASNPTGDQSYEQYF.

The CDR3 DNA sequence: TGTGCCAGCAGTTTATTGAGTGGCAATGAGCAGTTCTTC. It encodes CASSLLSGNEQFF. The chain recombines TRBV27 with TRBJ2-1; D is ambiguous. V lost 1 base to trimming and J lost 6 bases, with 7 bases between them. Germline values: CDR1 MNHEY, CDR2 SMNVEV (reference sequence). There are 13 residues in the CDR3.

A single count supports this clone. The CDR3 reads CASSQDASRSYEQYF. Here the CDR3 DNA reads TGTGCCAGCAGCCAAGACGCAAGCCGCTCCTACGAGCAGTACTTC. V gene TRBV4-2 combines with J gene TRBJ2-7, with D unresolved. The CDR3 spans 15 residues. V was trimmed by 0 bases and J by 0 bases, leaving 9 bases between them. Looked up from germline, CDR1 is LGHNA and CDR2 is YNFKEQ.

The sample holds one count of this clone. This rearrangement joins TRBV9 to TRBJ1-2, with 8 positions matching TRBD1. V shed 5 bases and J 6 bases; nucleotides not matched to a gene: 9. Germline V CDR1 and CDR2: SGDLS, YYNGEE. This CDR3 contains 14 residues. The CDR3 sequence: CASRKTGVWDGYTF. The CDR3 DNA sequence: TGTGCCAGCAGAAAGACAGGGGTTTGGGATGGCTACACCTTC.

This chain links TRBV29-1 with TRBJ2-4, with D uncertain. The CDR3 covers 14 residues. Germline lookup yields CDR1 SQVTM and CDR2 ANQGSEA. Between the trimmed V and J ends, which lost 4 bases and 0 bases, there was a span of 10 bases. This CDR3 reads CSVVGRAAKNIQYF. CDR3 DNA: TGCAGCGTTGTGGGTCGGGCAGCCAAAAACATTCAGTACTTC.

This rearrangement joins TRBV14 to TRBJ2-5, with TRBD2 matching over 7 bases. CDR1 and CDR2 (germline): SGHDN, FVKESK. The V gene end was trimmed by 3 bases and the J gene end by 3 bases; junction bases not matched to a gene: 16. CDR3 size: 18 residues. The CDR3 is CASSQESRLAQTEETQYF. DNA for the CDR3: TGTGCCAGCAGCCAGGAAAGCCGACTAGCTCAGACAGAAGAGACCCAGTACTTC.

The chain links TRBV7-3 to TRBJ2-7; TRBD2 is a possible D gene (6 bases). V shed 5 bases and J shed 2 bases, with 10 bases lying between them. The CDR3 has 13 amino acids. In germline, CDR1 is SGHTA, CDR2 FQGTGA. CDR3 residues: CASSLLAAYEQYF. In nucleotides, the CDR3 is TGTGCCAGCAGCCTCTTAGCGGCCTACGAGCAGTACTTC.

This clone was recorded only once. This sequence joins TRBV28 and TRBJ1-2; weak D call: TRBD1 (5 bases). The CDR3 length is 14 residues. V lost 3 bases and J 1 base, leaving 9 bases between the germline ends. CDR1 is MDHEN and CDR2 is SYDVKM in the germline V gene. DNA for the CDR3: TGTGCCAGCAGTTTCGGTAGGGGTAACTATGGCTACACCTTC. This gives the protein CASSFGRGNYGYTF.